The 8 T cell receptor beta chains below all came from one sample that was sequenced in a study of cytomegalovirus exposure and HLA in healthy donors. 13 Jbeta primers and 60 Vbeta primers were used for the PCR. Data came from immunoSEQ multiplex PCR; TCRdb stores just in-frame clones and leaves some out. The data contain 100,000 or so clones, roughly 74% of them singletons. Sequenced: PBMCs. The source of these receptors is a woman in her thirties or forties in good health and CMV-seronegative.

The table lists this clone with a count of one. V gene TRBV11-1 combines with J gene TRBJ1-1; D gene ambiguous. There are 15 residues in the CDR3. Germline V gene data show CDR1 as SGHAT and CDR2 as FQDESV (reference sequence). Between the trimmed V and J ends, which lost 3 bases and 6 bases, there was a span of 17 bases. CDR3 amino acids: CASSFYLWMGAEAFF. The CDR3 nucleotides read TGTGCCAGCAGCTTTTACCTCTGGATGGGCGCTGAAGCTTTCTTT.

The CDR3: CASSGTDSYNEQFF. The CDR3 DNA is TGTGCCAGCAGCGGGACAGACTCCTACAATGAGCAGTTCTTC. V gene TRBV9 combines with J gene TRBJ2-1, with D perhaps matching TRBD1 (6 bases). This CDR3 comprises 14 residues. V was pared by 3 bases and J by 0 bases, with 7 bases between. Germline lookup yields CDR1 SGDLS and CDR2 YYNGEE. Variable domain in full (rest from reference TRBV9 and TRBJ2-1): DSGVTQTPKHLITATGQRVTLRCSPRSGDLSVYWYQQSLDQGLQFLIQYYNGEERAKGNILERFSAQQFPDLHSELNLSSLELGDSALYFCASSGTDSYNEQFFGPGTRLTVL.

This chain links TRBV9 with TRBJ1-1, with TRBD1 as a possible D gene (6 bases). Germline CDR1 SGDLS, CDR2 YYNGEE. Trimming took off 3 bases at V and 1 base at J, with 10 bases between the two ends. The CDR3 sequence is 14 residues long. DNA of the CDR3: TGTGCCAGCAGCGCGAAACAGGGGAACACTGAAGCTTTCTTT. This translates into CASSAKQGNTEAFF.

The chain has TRBV4-1 and TRBJ1-5, with 7 bases matching TRBD1. The V and J ends lost 4 bases and 1 base, in that order; junction bases with no gene match: 4. CDR1 MGHRA and CDR2 YSYEKL come from the germline V gene. The CDR3 totals 15 residues. CDR3 amino acids: CASSPGTASNQPQHF. The CDR3 bases are TGCGCCAGCAGCCCCGGGACAGCGAGCAATCAGCCCCAGCATTTT.

V gene TRBV7-9 combines with J gene TRBJ1-1; 10 bases agree with TRBD1. The germline gives CDR1 SEHNR, CDR2 FQNEAQ (reference sequence). The V segment lost 3 bases and the J segment 7 bases; nucleotides outside the gene matches: 8. The CDR3 contains 15 residues. The CDR3 sequence is CASSFATGGLGEAFF. In DNA form, the CDR3 reads TGTGCCAGCAGCTTCGCGACAGGGGGCCTCGGTGAAGCTTTCTTT.

The chain combines TRBV28 with TRBJ2-5, with unresolved D. The length of the CDR3 is 13 residues. Germline V gene lookup returns CDR1 MDHEN and CDR2 SYDVKM. Trimming pared 4 bases from V and 1 base from J, leaving 7 bases between. CDR3 coding DNA: TGTGCCAGCAGTTCCGTCTTCCAAGAGACCCAGTACTTC. It yields the protein CASSSVFQETQYF.

CDR3 nucleotide sequence: TGTGCCAGCAGCTTAACAGGGGGAAACACTGAAGCTTTCTTT. Translating it yields CASSLTGGNTEAFF. The chain links TRBV5-6 to TRBJ1-1; TRBD1 aligns across 8 bases. The CDR3 length is 14 residues. Per the germline V gene, CDR1 is SGHDT and CDR2 is YYEEEE. The junction had 2 bases not matched to a gene; V was cut back by 2 bases and J by 2 bases.

The J gene is TRBJ2-7, the V gene TRBV19; D is perhaps TRBD1 (5 bases). This CDR3 is built from 14 residues. Germline values: CDR1 LNHDA, CDR2 SQIVND (reference sequence). Deletions cut 1 base from V and 0 bases from J, with 7 bases between. CDR3 region: CASSIADISYEQYF. Here the CDR3 DNA reads TGTGCCAGTAGTATAGCGGACATCTCCTACGAGCAGTACTTC.